The 20 T cell receptor beta chains presented below share a single source sample, sequenced in a study of Ad26.COV2.S vaccination and SARS-CoV-2 variants. Sequenced by immunoSEQ multiplex PCR; TCRdb stores in-frame clones only, minus some. The sample contains 250,000 to 300,000 clones, about 87% of which appear only once. Treatment indicated: 19 received Ad26.COV2.S at low or high dose, single or two shots; roughly five received placebo; per-sample allocation not given. Specimen acquisition occurred on day 63 following the initial vaccine or placebo injection. Sequences were derived from peripheral blood, sampled in a trial of Ad26.COV2.S vaccine versus placebo. Receptors were obtained from a person between 18 and 59 years old who received the Ad26.COV2.S COVID-19 vaccine or a placebo.

The rearrangement joins TRBV7-9 to TRBJ2-7, with D possibly matching TRBD1 (5 bases). The germline V and J ends were trimmed by 5 bases and 1 base, with 12 bases remaining between them. Germline-derived CDR1 and CDR2 are SEHNR and FQNEAQ (reference sequence). This CDR3 is 14 amino acids long. The CDR3 DNA reads TGTGCCAGCAGCACCCAGGGTTCTTCCTACGAGCAGTACTTC. This translates into CASSTQGSSYEQYF.

The chain employs TRBV5-1 and TRBJ2-5; maybe TRBD1 (5 bases). The ends were cut back, 5 bases at V and 5 bases at J, with 13 bases in the middle. Germline loops: CDR1 SGHRS, CDR2 YFSETQ. The CDR3 totals 13 residues. CDR3 amino acids: CASSSQGRETQYF. The CDR3 DNA follows: TGCGCCAGCAGTTCCCAGGGTCGGGAGACCCAGTACTTC.

J is TRBJ2-4 and V is TRBV3-1 (or the pseudogene TRBV3-2); 11 bases align to TRBD2. CDR1 and CDR2 (germline): LGHDT, YNNKEL (reference sequence). The ends lost 3 bases at V and 4 bases at J; junction bases unmatched: 5. This CDR3 is 16 amino acids long. As DNA, the CDR3 is TGTGCCAGCAGCCAGGGACTAGCGGAGAGAAAAAACATTCAGTACTTC. It is translated as CASSQGLAERKNIQYF.

CDR3: CASSQLPGQTNQPQHF. CDR3 bases: TGCGCCAGCAGCCAACTTCCGGGCCAGACCAATCAGCCCCAGCATTTT. The chain links TRBV5-1 to TRBJ1-5; D call uncertain. Deletions cut 4 bases from V and 3 bases from J, with 17 bases between. This CDR3 spans 16 amino acids. From germline, CDR1 is SGHRS and CDR2 YFSETQ.

This clone was observed once. The chain combines TRBV5-5 with TRBJ2-5; D not resolved. Germline V gene lookup returns CDR1 SGHKS and CDR2 YYEKEE (reference sequence). The CDR3 length is 14 residues. The germline V and J ends were trimmed by 3 bases and 4 bases, with 13 bases remaining between them. The CDR3 sequence is CASSSIGRRETQYF. CDR3 sequence (DNA): TGTGCCAGCAGCTCGATTGGTAGGCGAGAGACCCAGTACTTC. The full variable domain, with the rest looked up from reference TRBV5-5 and TRBJ2-5, is DAGVTQSPTHLIKTRGQQVTLRCSPISGHKSVSWYQQVLGQGPQFIFQYYEKEERGRGNFPDRFSARQFPNYSSELNVNALLLGDSALYLCASSSIGRRETQYFGPGTRLLVL.

The chain has TRBV6-5 and TRBJ2-7; TRBD2 matches at 10 bases. The CDR3 loop spans 15 amino acids. CDR1 MNHEY and CDR2 SVGAGI come from the germline V gene. J lost 3 bases, V lost 2 bases, and 4 bases had no gene match. The CDR3 DNA is TGTGCCAGCAGTTACCAAGCGGGAGGGATCTACGAGCAGTACTTC. This codes for CASSYQAGGIYEQYF.

The V call is TRBV2, the J call TRBJ2-3; 9 positions agree with TRBD1. The CDR3 extends over 15 amino acids. The V gene end was trimmed by 6 bases and the J gene end by 5 bases; junction bases not matched to a gene: 9. CDR1 is SNHLY and CDR2 is FYNNEI in the germline V gene. In DNA, the CDR3 is TGTGCCAGCAGCGATCCGGGACAGGGAATAGATACGCAGTATTTT. This codes for CASSDPGQGIDTQYF. Supplemented by reference TRBV2 and TRBJ2-3, the full variable domain reads EPEVTQTPSHQVTQMGQEVILRCVPISNHLYFYWYRQILGQKVEFLVSFYNNEISEKSEIFDDQFSVERPDGSNFTLKIRSTKLEDSAMYFCASSDPGQGIDTQYFGPGTRLTVL.

CDR3 in DNA: TGTGCCAGCAGCTCCCGGACAGGCAAGAACACTGAAGCTTTCTTT. Translated, it gives CASSSRTGKNTEAFF. This chain links TRBV7-8 with TRBJ1-1; 7 bases align to TRBD1. Trimming cost V 4 bases and J 1 base; bases outside gene matches: 6. The CDR3 consists of 15 residues. Germline CDR1 and CDR2: SGHVS and FQNEAQ.

In this sample, this clone turned up a few times. This same CDR3 is encoded by further DNA sequences in the sample. The chain carries TRBV3-1 (or the pseudogene TRBV3-2) and TRBJ1-1; D is perhaps TRBD1 (6 bases). V lost 1 base and J lost 4, with 7 bases in between. Germline V gives CDR1 LGHDT, CDR2 YNNKEL (reference sequence). The CDR3 totals 13 residues. Here the CDR3 reads CASSQGGGTEAFF. The CDR3 coding sequence is TGTGCCAGCAGCCAAGGAGGGGGCACTGAAGCTTTCTTT.

In this sample, this clone turned up once. The CDR3 sequence: CASSFVGQGGQPQHF. The CDR3 nucleotides read TGTGCCAGCAGCTTCGTGGGACAGGGAGGACAGCCCCAGCATTTT. This chain uses TRBV7-8 with TRBJ1-5, with TRBD1 matching 9 bases. Germline CDR1 SGHVS, CDR2 FQNEAQ. CDR3 length: 15 residues. V dropped 3 bases and J dropped 7; count of bases not matched to a gene: 7. The entire variable domain, with the rest obtained from reference TRBV7-8 and TRBJ1-5, is as follows: GAGVSQSPRYKVAKRGQDVALRCDPISGHVSLFWYQQALGQGPEFLTYFQNEAQLDKSGLPSDRFFAERPEGSVSTLKIQRTQQEDSAVYLCASSFVGQGGQPQHFGDGTRLSIL.

The rearrangement joins TRBV2 to TRBJ2-6, with 7 bases fitting TRBD1. Germline assignment: CDR1 SNHLY and CDR2 FYNNEI. V gave up 5 bases and J gave up 2 bases; unmatched junction bases: 3. The CDR3 is 15 amino acids. CDR3 residues: CASSRQGAGANVLTF. The DNA of the CDR3 is TGTGCCAGCAGTAGACAGGGAGCTGGGGCCAACGTCCTGACTTTC.

The V call is TRBV6-5, the J call TRBJ1-2; D not resolved. The CDR3 runs to 13 residues. The germline gives CDR1 MNHEY, CDR2 SVGAGI. V lost 5 bases to trimming and J lost 8 bases, with 15 bases between them. The DNA of the CDR3 is TGTGCCAGCAGTCCCCAGGTCCTAAGGGGCTACACCTTC. Translating it yields CASSPQVLRGYTF.

This chain joins TRBV12-5 and TRBJ2-1, with TRBD1 matching 7 bases. V lost 5 bases to trimming and J lost 0 bases; unmatched junction nucleotides: 7. CDR1 is LGHNT, CDR2 FRNRAP, per germline. The CDR3 loop spans 16 amino acids. CDR3 in amino acids: CASGPDRESSYNEQFF. DNA for the CDR3: TGTGCTAGTGGTCCTGACAGGGAGAGCTCCTACAATGAGCAGTTCTTC. The full variable domain, completed using reference TRBV12-5 and TRBJ2-1, is DARVTQTPRHKVTEMGQEVTMRCQPILGHNTVFWYRQTMMQGLELLAYFRNRAPLDDSGMPKDRFSAEMPDATLATLKIQPSEPRDSAVYFCASGPDRESSYNEQFFGPGTRLTVL.

This clone showed up just a few times. This chain links TRBV5-1 with TRBJ2-1; either TRBD1 or TRBD2 may supply D (6 bases each). V lost 0 bases to trimming and J lost 4 bases, with 14 bases between them. Looked up from germline, CDR1 is SGHRS and CDR2 is YFSETQ. CDR3 length: 16 residues. The CDR3 region is CASSLDSGAAYNEQFF. Here the CDR3 DNA reads TGCGCCAGCAGCTTGGACTCGGGGGCTGCGTACAATGAGCAGTTCTTC.

This chain joins TRBV12-5 and TRBJ2-7, with 9 bases lining up with TRBD2. Germline-derived CDR1 and CDR2 are LGHNT and FRNRAP. The V segment lost 4 bases and the J segment 3 bases; nucleotides outside the gene matches: 10. This CDR3 has 16 residues. The CDR3 region is CASGSLSGRSGYEQYF. The CDR3 coding sequence is TGTGCTAGTGGTTCCCTTAGCGGGAGAAGCGGCTACGAGCAGTACTTC.

This clone was observed a few times. This sequence joins TRBV7-9 and TRBJ2-7; the D gene is possibly TRBD2 (7 bases). There are 13 residues in the CDR3. Germline assignment: CDR1 SEHNR and CDR2 FQNEAQ (reference sequence). Trimming left V 3 bases short and J 2 bases short, with 8 bases between. The CDR3 here is CASSFGGPYEQYF. CDR3 nucleotides: TGTGCCAGCAGCTTCGGGGGGCCCTACGAGCAGTACTTC.

The CDR3 bases are TGCGCCAGCAGCGTCGGGACTAGCTCATTCTACGAGCAGTACTTC. Translated, it gives CASSVGTSSFYEQYF. This chain joins TRBV5-1 and TRBJ2-7; TRBD2 agrees at 9 bases. The trim removed 4 bases at V and 3 bases at J, leaving 8 bases unmatched. The germline V gene has CDR1 SGHRS and CDR2 YFSETQ. This CDR3 comprises 15 residues.

The chain joins TRBV15 to TRBJ2-6; no reliable D call. V was trimmed by 5 bases and J by 0 bases, leaving 5 bases between them. The CDR3 consists of 14 residues. Germline V lookup: CDR1 LNHNV, CDR2 YYDKDF (reference sequence). CDR3: CATSRASGANVLTF. For the CDR3, the DNA is TGTGCCACCAGCCGGGCCTCTGGGGCCAACGTCCTGACTTTC.

The rearrangement joins TRBV6-5 to TRBJ1-2, with D perhaps TRBD1 (5 bases). Germline CDR1 MNHEY, CDR2 SVGAGI. Trimming stripped 0 bases from V and 7 bases from J, with 9 bases between. The CDR3 has 13 amino acids. DNA for the CDR3: TGTGCCAGCAGTTACTCGGAGGGGCGTGGCTACACCTTC. Encoded protein: CASSYSEGRGYTF.

This chain joins TRBV30 and TRBJ2-7, with 9 bases lining up with TRBD1. The junction had 4 bases not matched to a gene; V was cut back by 1 base and J by 3 bases. Looked up from germline, CDR1 is GTSNPN and CDR2 is SVGIG (reference sequence). The length of the CDR3 is 14 residues. CDR3 sequence: CAWSADRGGYEQYF. CDR3 coding DNA: TGTGCCTGGAGTGCTGACAGGGGGGGCTACGAGCAGTACTTC.